Listed below are T cell receptor beta chains from one sample, sequenced in a study of graft-versus-host responses after intestinal transplantation. These TCRs are of unknown antigen specificity. Repertoires were generated with immunoSEQ multiplex PCR, while TCRdb's copy carries only in-frame clones and drops some. The top ten hold roughly 0.31% of the sample, which has tens of thousands of clones, roughly 92% seen once. Material: unstimulated CD4+ T cells sorted from spleen or lymph node cells, obtained before intestinal transplant. All receptors come from a human donor who received an intestinal transplant. Both conserved end residues are part of each CDR3. The D gene is left open where the match is weak. A row's size may be missing; if present it is once, few, many or a size class.

d_call,clone_size,j_call,v_call,cdr3_nt,cdr3_aa
.,.,TRBJ2-7,TRBV21-1,TGTGCCAGCAGCTATTTCAGACGGAGATCCGCATACGCATTATGGTACTTC,CASSYFRRRSAYALWYF
TRBD2,.,TRBJ2-1,TRBV7-9,TGTGCCAGCAGCTTAGGTCTTAGCGGGAGTGGATCCTACAATGAGCAGTTCTTC,CASSLGLSGSGSYNEQFF
.,.,TRBJ1-5,TRBV6-6,TGTGCCAGCATGATGTGGGTGGGTCAGCCCCAGCATTTT,CASMMWVGQPQHF
TRBD1,few,TRBJ1-1,TRBV11-2,TGTGCCAGCAGCTTAACGGGACAGCATAACGCTGAAGCTTTCTTT,CASSLTGQHNAEAFF
TRBD1,.,TRBJ1-2,TRBV7-8,TGTGCCAGCAGACGGACAGGGTCAAACTATGGCTACACCTTC,CASRRTGSNYGYTF
TRBD2,.,TRBJ2-1,TRBV5-4,TGTGCCAGCACCCTCGGTCTAGCGGTTTCCTACAATGAGCAGTTCTTC,CASTLGLAVSYNEQFF
TRBD1,.,TRBJ1-2,TRBV5-1,TGCGCCAGCAGCCCTGGGACAGGTTTCAGCTACACCTTC,CASSPGTGFSYTF
.,.,TRBJ1-1,TRBV5-6,TGTGCCAGCAGCGGTGCGGGGGCGTTGGTTAGGACTGAAGCTTTCTTT,CASSGAGALVRTEAFF
.,once,TRBJ1-1,TRBV30,TGTGCCTGGAGCCCGGGGGGAATTTTGGAAGCTTTCTTT,CAWSPGGILEAFF
.,.,TRBJ2-3,TRBV13,TGTGCCAGCAGCTTAGAGAGGGATACGCAGTATTTT,CASSLERDTQYF
.,.,TRBJ2-5,TRBV5-1,TGCGCCTGCAGCCTCACGTCCCCTCAAGAGACCCAGTACTTC,CACSLTSPQETQYF